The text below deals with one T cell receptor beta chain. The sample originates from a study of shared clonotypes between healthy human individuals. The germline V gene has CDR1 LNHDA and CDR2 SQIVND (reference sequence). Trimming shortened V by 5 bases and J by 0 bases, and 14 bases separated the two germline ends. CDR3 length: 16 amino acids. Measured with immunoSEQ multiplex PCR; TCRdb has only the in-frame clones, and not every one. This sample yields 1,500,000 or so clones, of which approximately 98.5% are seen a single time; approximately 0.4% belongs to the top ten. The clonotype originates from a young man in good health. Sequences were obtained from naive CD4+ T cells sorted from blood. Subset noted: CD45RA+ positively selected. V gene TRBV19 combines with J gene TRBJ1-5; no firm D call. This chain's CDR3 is CASSPARLSSNQPQHF. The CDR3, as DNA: TGTGCCAGTAGTCCGGCCCGATTATCTAGCAATCAGCCCCAGCATTTT.